This TCR beta chain is drawn from a study of OX40 agonist ivuxolimab in advanced cancers. At the level of the whole study: Ivuxolimab, which targeted the costimulatory receptor OX40 (CD134), was an agonistic, fully human IgG2 monoclonal antibody. Intravenous ivuxolimab was administered to patients every 2 weeks at six dose levels: 0.01, 0.1, 0.3, 1.5, 3 and 10 mg/kg. Of the approximately 54 patients in dose escalation, some 19 had hepatocellular carcinoma, some 15 had melanoma, 9 had renal cell carcinoma and 9 had head and neck cancer. The dose-escalation cohort was roughly 83% male with a mean age of around 62 years, ranging from about 23 to 85. Patients were allowed to have had prior anti-PD-1, anti-PD-L1 or anti-CTLA-4 therapy, and approximately 43% of the dose-escalation patients had previously received checkpoint inhibitors. Partial responses occurred in three dose-escalation patients: two with cutaneous melanoma and one with hepatocellular carcinoma. Peripheral TCRbeta sequencing aimed to test whether ivuxolimab altered TCR sequence diversity and caused clonal T-cell expansion. The paper covers the monotherapy dose-escalation part of the phase I ivuxolimab trial, which included N of about 56 patients.

Findings and caveats that apply to the study as a whole: Low levels of normalized T-cell clonal expansion were also seen in some patients who did not respond. At doses of 0.1 to 3.0 mg/kg, clonal expansion of both CD4+ and CD8+ T cells in blood was seen between baseline and week 6. After ivuxolimab, more expanded clones were found on average in CD8+ T cells than in CD4+ T cells. In partial responders in the 0.1-3.0 mg/kg groups, normalized peripheral clonal expansion was found to be among the lowest, especially among CD8+ T cells. The antigen specificity of the clonally expanded peripheral T cells was not determined.

Via the germline V gene, CDR1 is MDHEN and CDR2 SYDVKM. Germline trimming: 11 bases from V, 6 bases from J; junction bases outside gene matches: 5. The CDR3 contains 11 residues, cysteine and phenylalanine counted. The DNA shown is the 33-base CDR3, in frame from base 1. Patients with autoimmune disease history or receiving systemic immunosuppression were excluded from the trial. Peripheral blood for TCR sequencing was collected from all dose cohorts at baseline, on cycle 4 day 1, and on cycle 7 day 1. Samples were obtained from an open-label, multicenter, first-in-human phase I dose-escalation trial of ivuxolimab. Adults with locally advanced or metastatic melanoma, renal cell, hepatocellular, or head and neck squamous cell carcinoma were enrolled in the trial. Before TCR sequencing, CD4+ T cells and CD8+ T cells from peripheral blood were sorted into separate populations. Genomic DNA was extracted from sorted cells for sequencing of the TCRbeta CDR3 region. The immunoSEQ Assay was used to sequence the TCRbeta CDR3 regions. What TCRdb holds here is the immuneACCESS table cut down to in-frame rearrangements. Part of the clones is not present; checked against another copy, under half of the missing clones reflect an unresolved V gene, and the others are unexplained. Here the sample has under 80,000 clones; around nine tenths occur a single time. The top ten constitute approximately 0.63% of the sample.

Comments on this clone: It has no known antigen specificity. Qualities for individual bases were not recorded, and no much larger clone is one base off.

The chain uses TRBV28 and TRBJ1-2; 8 bases in between match TRBD1. The sequence was collected from an adult with an advanced solid tumor such as melanoma, head and neck, liver or kidney cancer. The sample was CD4+ or CD8+ T cells sorted from blood, taken in a trial of the OX40 agonist ivuxolimab. CDR3 reads: CAGQGFDGYTF. The nucleotide sequence reads TGTGCCGGACAGGGATTCGATGGCTACACCTTC.